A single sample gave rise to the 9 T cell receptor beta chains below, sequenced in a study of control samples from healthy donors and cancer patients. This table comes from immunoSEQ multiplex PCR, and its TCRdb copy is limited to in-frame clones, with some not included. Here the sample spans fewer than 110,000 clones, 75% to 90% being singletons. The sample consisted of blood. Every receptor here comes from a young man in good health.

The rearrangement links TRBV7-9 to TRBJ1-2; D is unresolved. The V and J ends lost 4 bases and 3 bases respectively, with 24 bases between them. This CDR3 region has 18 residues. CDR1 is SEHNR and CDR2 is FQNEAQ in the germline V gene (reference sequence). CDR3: CASSSQTPGPQSDYGYTF. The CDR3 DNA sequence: TGTGCCAGCAGCTCGCAAACCCCCGGGCCCCAGTCGGACTATGGCTACACCTTC.

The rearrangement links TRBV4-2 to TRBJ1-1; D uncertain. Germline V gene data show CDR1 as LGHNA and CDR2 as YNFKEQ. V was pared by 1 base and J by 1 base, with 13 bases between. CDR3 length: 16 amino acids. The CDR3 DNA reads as TGTGCCAGCAGCCAAGTTCAGTCCTCCGAGAACACTGAAGCTTTCTTT. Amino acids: CASSQVQSSENTEAFF.

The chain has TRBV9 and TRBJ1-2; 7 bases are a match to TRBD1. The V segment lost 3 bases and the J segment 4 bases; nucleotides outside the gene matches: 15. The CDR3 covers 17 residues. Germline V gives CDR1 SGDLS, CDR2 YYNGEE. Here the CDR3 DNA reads TGTGCCAGCAGCGAGGGCCGAGAGAGGGGGCTATCCTATGGCTACACCTTC. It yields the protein CASSEGRERGLSYGYTF.

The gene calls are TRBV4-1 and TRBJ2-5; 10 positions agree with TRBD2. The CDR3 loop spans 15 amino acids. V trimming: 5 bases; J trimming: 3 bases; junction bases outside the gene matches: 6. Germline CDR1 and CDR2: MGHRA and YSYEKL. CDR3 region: CASSWPSGGKETQYF. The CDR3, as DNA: TGCGCCAGCAGCTGGCCTAGCGGGGGTAAAGAGACCCAGTACTTC.

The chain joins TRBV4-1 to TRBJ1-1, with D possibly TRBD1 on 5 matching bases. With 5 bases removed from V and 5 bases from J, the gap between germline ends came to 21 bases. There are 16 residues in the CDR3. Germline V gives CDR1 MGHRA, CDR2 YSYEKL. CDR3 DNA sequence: TGCGCCAGCAGCGCCCCTGGTGGGGCTCAGGTGACTGAAGCTTTCTTT. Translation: CASSAPGGAQVTEAFF.

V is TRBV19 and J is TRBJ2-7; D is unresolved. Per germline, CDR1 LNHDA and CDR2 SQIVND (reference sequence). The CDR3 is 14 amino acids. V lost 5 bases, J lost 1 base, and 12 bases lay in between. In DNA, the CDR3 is TGTGCCAGTAGTCAGAGGCCCGGGTCCTACGAGCAGTACTTC. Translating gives CASSQRPGSYEQYF. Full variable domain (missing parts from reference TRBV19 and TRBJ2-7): DGGITQSPKYLFRKEGQNVTLSCEQNLNHDAMYWYRQDPGQGLRLIYYSQIVNDFQKGDIAEGYSVSREKKESFPLTVTSAQKNPTAFYLCASSQRPGSYEQYFGPGTRLTVT.

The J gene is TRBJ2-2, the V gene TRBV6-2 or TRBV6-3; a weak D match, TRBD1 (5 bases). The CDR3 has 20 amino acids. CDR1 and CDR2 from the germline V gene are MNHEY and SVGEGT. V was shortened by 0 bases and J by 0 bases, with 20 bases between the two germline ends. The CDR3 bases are TGTGCCAGCAGTTACTCGATTGTCTGGACAACAGCACCGAACACCGGGGAGCTGTTTTTT. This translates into CASSYSIVWTTAPNTGELFF.

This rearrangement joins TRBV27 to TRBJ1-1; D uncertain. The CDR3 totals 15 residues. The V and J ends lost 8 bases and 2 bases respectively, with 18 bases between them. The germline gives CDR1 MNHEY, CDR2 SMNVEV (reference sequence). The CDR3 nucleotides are TGTGCCAGCCGCCCACCGCAACAAAGTAACACTGAAGCTTTCTTT. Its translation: CASRPPQQSNTEAFF.

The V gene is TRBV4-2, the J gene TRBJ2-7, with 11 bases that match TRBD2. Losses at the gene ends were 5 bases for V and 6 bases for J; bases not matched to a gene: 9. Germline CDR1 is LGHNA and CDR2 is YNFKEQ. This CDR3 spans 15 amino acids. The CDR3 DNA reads TGTGCCAGCAGCAAAATCCTAGCGGGGGGATCCGAGCAGTACGTC. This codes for CASSKILAGGSEQYV.